This TCR beta chain was retrieved from a study of shared clonotypes between healthy human individuals. It was CD45RO-negative cells, positively selected for CCR7, that made up naive CD8 cells, with terminally differentiated effector memory CD45RA+ cells excluded. This table comes from immunoSEQ multiplex PCR, and its TCRdb copy is limited to in-frame clones, with some not included. Of millions of clones listed, roughly 94% are singletons. As concerns this clone: Its specificity is unknown.

CDR3 length: 15 amino acids. The germline gives CDR1 LNHNV, CDR2 YYDKDF (reference sequence). Trimming took 6 bases from V and 4 from J; bases not matched to a gene: 12. Study observations and caveats: Several donors held roughly 5% of naive CD4 clonotypes in common. The study found lower generation probabilities in non-shared clonotypes than in those shared by all four donors. The authors expected sequencing depth to affect clonotype sharing among donors.

The gene calls are TRBV15 and TRBJ2-7, with 7 nucleotides matching TRBD2. Sequenced input: naive CD8+ T cells sorted from blood. The sequence was collected from a man aged 18 to 30 in good health. CDR3 coding DNA: TGTGCCACCAGAAGTATGGGGACTAATGCTTACGAGCAGTACTTC. It is translated as CATRSMGTNAYEQYF.